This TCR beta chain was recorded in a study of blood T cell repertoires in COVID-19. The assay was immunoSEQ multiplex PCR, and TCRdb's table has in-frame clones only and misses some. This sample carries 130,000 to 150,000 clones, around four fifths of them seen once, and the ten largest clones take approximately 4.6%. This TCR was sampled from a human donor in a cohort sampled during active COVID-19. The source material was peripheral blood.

CDR3 nucleotides: TGTGCCAGTAGCCGGAGTCGTGACAGACGCAATCAGCCCCAGCATTTT. It codes for CASSRSRDRRNQPQHF. This sequence joins TRBV19 and TRBJ1-5, with D perhaps TRBD1 (5 bases). Trimming left V 6 bases short and J 2 bases short, with 17 bases between. CDR3 length equals 16 residues. The germline gives CDR1 LNHDA, CDR2 SQIVND (reference sequence). Variable domain in full (rest from reference TRBV19 and TRBJ1-5): DGGITQSPKYLFRKEGQNVTLSCEQNLNHDAMYWYRQDPGQGLRLIYYSQIVNDFQKGDIAEGYSVSREKKESFPLTVTSAQKNPTAFYLCASSRSRDRRNQPQHFGDGTRLSIL.